A selection of T cell receptor beta chains follows, all from one sample in a study of cytomegalovirus exposure and HLA in healthy donors. The method was immunoSEQ multiplex PCR; TCRdb's version includes in-frame clones alone and lacks a portion of them. The data contain about 110,000 clones, 73% of them singletons. Sequences were obtained from PBMCs. The source of these receptors is a man aged 40-55 years in good health and CMV-seronegative. Each CDR3 is given with its conserved first and last residue. The D gene is left open where the match is weak. Some rows have no size entry. The others give once, few or many, or a class for an expanded clone.

J gene: TRBJ2-7
V gene: TRBV5-5
D gene: .
clone size: .
CDR3 protein: CASSWSLRDDEQYF
CDR3 DNA: TGTGCCAGCAGCTGGAGTTTGCGGGACGACGAGCAGTACTTC

J gene: TRBJ2-5
V gene: TRBV28
D gene: TRBD2
clone size: .
CDR3 protein: CASSYGTMETQYF
CDR3 DNA: TGTGCCAGCAGTTACGGGACTATGGAGACCCAGTACTTC

J gene: TRBJ1-2
V gene: TRBV7-9
D gene: .
clone size: .
CDR3 protein: CASSLETANYGYTF
CDR3 DNA: TGTGCCAGCAGCTTAGAGACAGCTAACTATGGCTACACCTTC

J gene: TRBJ1-2
V gene: TRBV6-1
D gene: TRBD1
clone size: few
CDR3 protein: CASSAAGGGYGYTF
CDR3 DNA: TGTGCCAGCAGCGCCGCAGGGGGTGGCTATGGCTACACCTTC

J gene: TRBJ1-1
V gene: TRBV27
D gene: .
clone size: medium-sized
CDR3 protein: CASSFSQGGVEAFF
CDR3 DNA: TGTGCCAGCAGTTTCTCACAGGGTGGGGTGGAAGCTTTCTTT

J gene: TRBJ1-1
V gene: TRBV5-4
D gene: .
clone size: few
CDR3 protein: CASSAIRGNTEAFF
CDR3 DNA: TGTGCCAGCAGCGCGATTCGGGGGAACACTGAAGCTTTCTTT

J gene: TRBJ2-5
V gene: TRBV19
D gene: TRBD2
clone size: few
CDR3 protein: CASSRLAGGKETQYF
CDR3 DNA: TGTGCCAGTAGTAGACTAGCGGGGGGCAAAGAGACCCAGTACTTC

J gene: TRBJ2-7
V gene: TRBV25-1
D gene: TRBD1
clone size: .
CDR3 protein: CASSSMTGKNPYEQYF
CDR3 DNA: TGTGCCAGCAGTTCCATGACAGGGAAAAACCCCTACGAGCAGTACTTC

J gene: TRBJ1-2
V gene: TRBV6-5
D gene: .
clone size: once
CDR3 protein: CASSGRTDGYTF
CDR3 DNA: TGTGCCAGCAGTGGTAGGACAGATGGCTACACCTTC

J gene: TRBJ1-1
V gene: TRBV28
D gene: TRBD1
clone size: .
CDR3 protein: CASSLWTGRDTEAFF
CDR3 DNA: TGTGCCAGCAGTTTGTGGACAGGGCGGGACACTGAAGCTTTCTTT

J gene: TRBJ1-1
V gene: TRBV7-9
D gene: .
clone size: .
CDR3 protein: CASSFSPFGGVNTEAFF
CDR3 DNA: TGTGCCAGCAGCTTCTCCCCCTTTGGAGGGGTCAACACTGAAGCTTTCTTT

J gene: TRBJ2-7
V gene: TRBV19
D gene: TRBD2
clone size: .
CDR3 protein: CASRRAGNTYEQYF
CDR3 DNA: TGTGCCAGTAGGAGAGCGGGGAATACTTACGAGCAGTACTTC

J gene: TRBJ2-1
V gene: TRBV25-1
D gene: .
clone size: .
CDR3 protein: CASSEQGNEQFF
CDR3 DNA: TGTGCCAGCAGTGAGCAGGGTAATGAGCAGTTCTTC

J gene: TRBJ1-1
V gene: TRBV6-1
D gene: TRBD1
clone size: .
CDR3 protein: CASGTGSNTEAFF
CDR3 DNA: TGTGCCAGCGGGACAGGGAGTAACACTGAAGCTTTCTTT

J gene: TRBJ2-5
V gene: TRBV7-2
D gene: TRBD2
clone size: .
CDR3 protein: CASRWISGGKETQYF
CDR3 DNA: TGTGCCAGCAGGTGGATTAGCGGGGGGAAAGAGACCCAGTACTTC

J gene: TRBJ1-3
V gene: TRBV19
D gene: .
clone size: .
CDR3 protein: CASSVGGSGNTIYF
CDR3 DNA: TGTGCCAGTAGTGTGGGGGGTTCTGGAAACACCATATATTTT

J gene: TRBJ1-2
V gene: TRBV19
D gene: .
clone size: once
CDR3 protein: CASSIGQGYTF
CDR3 DNA: TGTGCCAGTAGTATAGGACAGGGCTACACCTTC